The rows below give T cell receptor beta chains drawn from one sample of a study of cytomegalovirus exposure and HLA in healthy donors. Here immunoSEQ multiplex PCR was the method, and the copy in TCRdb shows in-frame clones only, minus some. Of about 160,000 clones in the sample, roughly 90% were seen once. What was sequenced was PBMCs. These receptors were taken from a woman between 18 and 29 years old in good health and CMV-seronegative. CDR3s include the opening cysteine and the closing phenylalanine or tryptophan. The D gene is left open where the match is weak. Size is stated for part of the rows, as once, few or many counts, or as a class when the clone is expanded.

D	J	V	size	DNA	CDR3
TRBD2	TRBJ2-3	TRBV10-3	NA	TGTGCCATCAGTGAGGCGGGGGGGGCAGATACGCAGTATTTT	CAISEAGGADTQYF
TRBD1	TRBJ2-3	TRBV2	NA	TGTGCCAGCAGTATAGGGACAGGGGACGGTACGCAGTATTTT	CASSIGTGDGTQYF
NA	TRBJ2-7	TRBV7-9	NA	TGTGCCAGCAGCCCAGGGCGACAGGTGATAACCTACGAGCAGTACTTC	CASSPGRQVITYEQYF
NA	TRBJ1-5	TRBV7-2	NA	TGTGCCAGCAGCTTAGGCCCGGGACAGCCCCAGCATTTT	CASSLGPGQPQHF
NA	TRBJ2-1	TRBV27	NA	TGTGCCAGCCGTTCTCCGAGTAAAGGGGGCTACAATGAGCAGTTCTTC	CASRSPSKGGYNEQFF
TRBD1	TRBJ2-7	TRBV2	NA	TGTGCCAGCATTCCCTGGACAGGGAGCTCCTACGAGCAGTACTTC	CASIPWTGSSYEQYF
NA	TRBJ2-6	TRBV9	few	TGTGCCAGCAGCGTTACAGTCGGTAGGGGGGCCAACGTCCTGACTTTC	CASSVTVGRGANVLTF
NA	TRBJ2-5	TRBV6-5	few	TGTGCCAGCAGTGTCGAGGAGACCCAGTACTTC	CASSVEETQYF
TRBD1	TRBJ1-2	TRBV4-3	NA	TGCGCCAGCAGCCTTATAATCGACAGGGCCTATGGCTACACCTTC	CASSLIIDRAYGYTF
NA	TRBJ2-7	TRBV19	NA	TGTGCCACACAGGACCAACTCTACGAGCAGTACTTC	CATQDQLYEQYF
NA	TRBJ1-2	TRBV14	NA	TGTGCCAGCAGCCTCCACCGAGGGGGAGGGACCCATGGCTACACCTTC	CASSLHRGGGTHGYTF
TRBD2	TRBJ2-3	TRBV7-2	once	TGTGCCAGCAGCCCACGCGCGGGAGGTGCAGATACGCAGTATTTT	CASSPRAGGADTQYF
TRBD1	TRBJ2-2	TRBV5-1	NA	TGCGCCAGCAGCTTGACAGGGGGTCCCACCGGGGAGCTGTTTTTT	CASSLTGGPTGELFF
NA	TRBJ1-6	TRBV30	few	TGTGCCTTAAGGACAGATACTAATTCACCCCTCCACTTT	CALRTDTNSPLHF
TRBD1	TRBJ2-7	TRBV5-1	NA	TGCGCCAGCAGCTTGAAATCGGACAGGGGAGACGAGCAGTACTTC	CASSLKSDRGDEQYF
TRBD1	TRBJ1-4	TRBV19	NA	TGTGCCAGTAGTGTGGACAGGTACAATGAAAAACTGTTTTTT	CASSVDRYNEKLFF
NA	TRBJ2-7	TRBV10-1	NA	TGCGCCAGCAGCTCCGACAGGCTCTTATCCTACGAGCAGTACTTC	CASSSDRLLSYEQYF
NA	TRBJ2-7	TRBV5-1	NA	TGCGCCAGCAGCTTGGGGGTTGGGACAATCTACGAGCAGTACTTC	CASSLGVGTIYEQYF
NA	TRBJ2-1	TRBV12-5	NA	TGTGCTAGTGGTTTAGGGGGTACTGTCTACAATGAGCAGTTCTTC	CASGLGGTVYNEQFF
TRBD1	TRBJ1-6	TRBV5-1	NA	TGCGCCAGCAGCTTGGCTCCGGGACAGAGTAATTCACCCCTCCACTTT	CASSLAPGQSNSPLHF
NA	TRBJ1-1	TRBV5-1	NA	TGCGCCAGCAGCTTTGAGGGAGAAACTGAAGCTTTCTTT	CASSFEGETEAFF
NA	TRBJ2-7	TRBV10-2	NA	TGCGCCAGCGCGGAGGCGCCGGAGCAGTACTTC	CASAEAPEQYF
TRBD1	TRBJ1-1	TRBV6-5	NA	TGTGCCAGCAGGACAAGGACAGGGATTAATGAAGCTTTCTTT	CASRTRTGINEAFF
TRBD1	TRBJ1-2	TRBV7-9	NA	TGTGCCAGCACCCGGGACAGGGTGTATGGCTACACCTTC	CASTRDRVYGYTF
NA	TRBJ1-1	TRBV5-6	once	TGTGCCAGCAGCTTTAGCCAGTTACTGAACACTGAAGCTTTCTTT	CASSFSQLLNTEAFF
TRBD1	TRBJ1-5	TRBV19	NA	TGTGCCAGTAGTCCTTACCCACAGGGGCAGCCCCAGCATTTT	CASSPYPQGQPQHF
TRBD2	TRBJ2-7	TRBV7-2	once	TGTGCCAGCAGCTTAACTAGCGGGAGCTTCTACGAGCAGTACTTC	CASSLTSGSFYEQYF
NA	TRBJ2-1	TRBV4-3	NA	TGCGCCAGCAGCCAAGATCCGTCCTACAATGAGCAGTTCTTC	CASSQDPSYNEQFF
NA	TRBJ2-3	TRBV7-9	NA	TGTGCCAGCAGCTTACCCCTCAGGGATCCCACAGATACGCAGTATTTT	CASSLPLRDPTDTQYF
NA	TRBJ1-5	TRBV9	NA	TGTGCCAGCAGCAAAGACAGCGTTTATAGCAATCAGCCCCAGCATTTT	CASSKDSVYSNQPQHF
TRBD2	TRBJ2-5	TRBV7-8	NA	TGTGCCAGCAGCATTACTAGCGGGGTCCTCCAAGAGACCCAGTACTTC	CASSITSGVLQETQYF
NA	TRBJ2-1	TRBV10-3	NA	TGTGCCATCGGGGGTTGGCGGGGAGGCTCCAATGAGCAGTTCTTC	CAIGGWRGGSNEQFF
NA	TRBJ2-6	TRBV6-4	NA	TGTGCCAGCAGTGAAGGGGGCGGGACTGGGGCCAACGTCCTGACTTTC	CASSEGGGTGANVLTF
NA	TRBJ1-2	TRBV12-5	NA	TGTGCTAGTGGTTTGCCATACGAGGGGGTCTATGGCTACACCTTC	CASGLPYEGVYGYTF
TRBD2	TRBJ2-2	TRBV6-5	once	TGTGCCAGCAGTTACTTGCCTAGCGGGACCGGGGAGCTGTTTTTT	CASSYLPSGTGELFF
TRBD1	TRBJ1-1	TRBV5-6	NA	TGTGCCAGCAGCTTGCAGGGGACAGGGATGAACACTGAAGCTTTCTTT	CASSLQGTGMNTEAFF
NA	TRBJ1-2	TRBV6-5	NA	TGTGCCAGCAGGACTCCCCCAAACTATGGCTACACCTTC	CASRTPPNYGYTF
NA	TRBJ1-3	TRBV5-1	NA	TGCGCCAGCAGGGATGACAGGACCTCTGGAAACACCATATATTTT	CASRDDRTSGNTIYF
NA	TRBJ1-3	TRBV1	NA	TGCACCAGCAGCCAACCCAAGGGGACAGGCAACTCTGGAAACACCATATATTTT	CTSSQPKGTGNSGNTIYF
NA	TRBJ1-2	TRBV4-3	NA	TGCGCCAGCAGCCAACATAGGGGAGGCTATGGCTACACCTTC	CASSQHRGGYGYTF
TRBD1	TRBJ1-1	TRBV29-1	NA	TGCAGCGTCGACAGGGGCAAATACACTGAAGCTTTCTTT	CSVDRGKYTEAFF
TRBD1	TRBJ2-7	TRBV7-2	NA	TGTGCCAGCAGCTTTTTGAGACAGGGGGCTTACGAGCAGTACTTC	CASSFLRQGAYEQYF
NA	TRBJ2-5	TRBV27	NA	TGTGCCAGCAGTTTATCGTACCCTCGCAGGGAAGAGACCCAGTACTTC	CASSLSYPRREETQYF
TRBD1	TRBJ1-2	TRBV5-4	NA	TGTGCCAGCAGCTCCGGGACAGAGCGATCCGTTCCCTATGGCTACACCTTC	CASSSGTERSVPYGYTF
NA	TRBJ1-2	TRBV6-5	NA	TGTGCCAGCAGTCCCGACGGAGCTAACTATGGCTACACCTTC	CASSPDGANYGYTF
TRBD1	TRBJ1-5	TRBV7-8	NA	TGTGCCAGCAGCTTACAAAAACCCGGACAGGGGGCGCATCAGCCCCAGCATTTT	CASSLQKPGQGAHQPQHF
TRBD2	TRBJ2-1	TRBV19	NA	TGTGCCAGTAGTATGGGACTAGCGGGAGGGCCCTACAATGAGCAGTTCTTC	CASSMGLAGGPYNEQFF
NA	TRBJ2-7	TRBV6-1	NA	TGTGCCAGCAGTTTCGGGTACGAGCAGTACTTC	CASSFGYEQYF
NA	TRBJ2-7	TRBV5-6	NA	TGTGCCAGCAGCTTGTACTACGAGCAGTACTTC	CASSLYYEQYF